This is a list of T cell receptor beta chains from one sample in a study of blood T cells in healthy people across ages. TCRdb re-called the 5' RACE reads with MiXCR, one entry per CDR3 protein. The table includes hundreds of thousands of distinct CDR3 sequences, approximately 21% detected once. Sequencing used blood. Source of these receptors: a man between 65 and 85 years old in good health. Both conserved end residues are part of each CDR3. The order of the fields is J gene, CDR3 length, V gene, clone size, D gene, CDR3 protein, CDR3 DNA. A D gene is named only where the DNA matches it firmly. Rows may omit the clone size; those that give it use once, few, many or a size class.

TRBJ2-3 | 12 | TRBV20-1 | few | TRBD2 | CSARLAGDTQYF | TGCAGTGCTAGACTAGCGGGAGATACGCAGTATTTT
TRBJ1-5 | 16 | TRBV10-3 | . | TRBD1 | CAISEAGQGSNQPQHF | TGTGCTATCAGTGAGGCGGGACAGGGTAGCAATCAGCCCCAGCATTTT
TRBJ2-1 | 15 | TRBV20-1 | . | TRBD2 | CSLAGVTQALNEQFF | TGCAGTTTAGCGGGAGTGACCCAAGCATTGAATGAGCAGTTCTTC
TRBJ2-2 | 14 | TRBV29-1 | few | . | CSVSTGTHTGELFF | TGCAGCGTTTCGACCGGGACACACACCGGGGAGCTGTTTTTT
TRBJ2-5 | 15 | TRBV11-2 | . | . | CASSLEPGWRETQYF | TGTGCCAGCAGCTTAGAACCAGGGTGGAGGGAGACCCAGTACTTC
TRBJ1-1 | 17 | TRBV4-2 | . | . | CASSQDSSRLDYTEAFF | TGTGCCAGCAGCCAAGATTCTTCCCGGTTGGACTACACTGAAGCTTTCTTT
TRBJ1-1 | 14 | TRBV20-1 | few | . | CSAGGTTGNTEAFF | TGCAGTGCTGGCGGGACTACAGGGAACACTGAAGCTTTCTTT
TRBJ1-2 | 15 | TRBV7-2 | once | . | CASSPSGGTNYGYTF | TGTGCCAGCAGCCCCAGCGGGGGGACTAACTATGGCTACACCTTC
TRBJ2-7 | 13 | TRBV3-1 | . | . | CASSHGIEFEQYF | TGTGCCAGCAGCCACGGGATTGAGTTTGAGCAGTACTTC
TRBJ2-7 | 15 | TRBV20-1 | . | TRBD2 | CSASHGVAGRYEQYF | TGCAGTGCTAGCCATGGGGTAGCGGGAAGGTACGAGCAGTACTTC
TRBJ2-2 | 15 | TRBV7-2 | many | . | CASSLVTGNTGELFF | TGTGCCAGCAGCTTAGTAACGGGGAACACCGGGGAGCTGTTTTTT
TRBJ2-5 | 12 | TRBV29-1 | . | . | CSAQGPQETQYF | TGCAGCGCCCAGGGACCACAAGAGACCCAGTACTTC
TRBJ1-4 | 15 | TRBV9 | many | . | CASSAGTDPRGKLFF | TGTGCCAGCAGCGCCGGGACGGATCCCCGGGGGAAACTGTTTTTT
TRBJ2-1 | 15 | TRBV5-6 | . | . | CASSLAYREENEQFF | TGTGCCAGCAGCTTGGCCTACAGGGAGGAAAATGAGCAGTTCTTC
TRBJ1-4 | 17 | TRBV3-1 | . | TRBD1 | CASSPPGTGGSNEKLFF | TGTGCCAGCAGCCCTCCCGGGACAGGGGGATCGAATGAAAAACTGTTTTTT
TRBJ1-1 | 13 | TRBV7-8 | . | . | CASTSGVNTEAFF | TGTGCCAGCACCTCGGGAGTGAACACTGAAGCTTTCTTT
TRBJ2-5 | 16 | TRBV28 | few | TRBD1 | CASSLSDRVGQETQYF | TGTGCCAGCAGTTTAAGCGACAGGGTGGGGCAAGAGACCCAGTACTTC
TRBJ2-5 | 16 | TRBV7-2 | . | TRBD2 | CASSSRLAANQETQYF | TGTGCCAGCAGCTCCCGACTAGCGGCTAACCAAGAGACCCAGTACTTC
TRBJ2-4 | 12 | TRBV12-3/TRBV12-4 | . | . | CASSIAKNIQYF | TGTGCCAGCAGTATAGCCAAAAACATTCAGTACTTC
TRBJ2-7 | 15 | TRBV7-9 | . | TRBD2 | CASSPRGTSGNEQYF | TGTGCCAGCAGCCCCCGCGGGACTAGCGGTAACGAGCAGTACTTC
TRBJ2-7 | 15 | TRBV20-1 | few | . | CSAREVDGPTHEQYF | TGCAGTGCTAGAGAGGTCGATGGACCTACCCACGAGCAGTACTTC
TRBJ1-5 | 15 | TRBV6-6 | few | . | CASSPPGYSNQPQHF | TGTGCCAGCAGTCCTCCCGGGTATAGCAATCAGCCCCAGCATTTT